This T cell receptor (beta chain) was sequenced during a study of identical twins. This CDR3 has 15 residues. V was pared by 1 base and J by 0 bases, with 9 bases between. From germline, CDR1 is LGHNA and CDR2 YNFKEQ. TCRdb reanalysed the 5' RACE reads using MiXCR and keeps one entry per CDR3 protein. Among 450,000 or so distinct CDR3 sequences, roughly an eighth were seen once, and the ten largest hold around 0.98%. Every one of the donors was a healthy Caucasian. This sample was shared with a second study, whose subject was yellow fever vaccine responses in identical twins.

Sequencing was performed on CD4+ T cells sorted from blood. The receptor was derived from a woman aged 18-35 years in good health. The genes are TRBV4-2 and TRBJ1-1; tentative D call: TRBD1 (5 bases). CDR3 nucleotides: TGTGCCAGCAGCCAAGTTTCGGGGGTGAACACTGAAGCTTTCTTT. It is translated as CASSQVSGVNTEAFF.